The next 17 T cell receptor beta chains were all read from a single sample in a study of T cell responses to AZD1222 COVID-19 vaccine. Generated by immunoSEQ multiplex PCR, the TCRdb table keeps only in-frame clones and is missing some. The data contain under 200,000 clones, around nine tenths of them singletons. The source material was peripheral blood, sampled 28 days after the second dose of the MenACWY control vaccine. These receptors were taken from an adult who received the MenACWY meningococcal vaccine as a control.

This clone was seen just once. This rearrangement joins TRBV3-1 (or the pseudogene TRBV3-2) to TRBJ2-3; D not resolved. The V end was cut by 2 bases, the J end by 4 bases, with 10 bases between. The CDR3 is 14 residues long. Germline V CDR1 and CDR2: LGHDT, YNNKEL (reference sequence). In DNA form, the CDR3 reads TGTGCCAGCAGCCAACGCTATGGATCAGATACGCAGTATTTT. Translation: CASSQRYGSDTQYF.

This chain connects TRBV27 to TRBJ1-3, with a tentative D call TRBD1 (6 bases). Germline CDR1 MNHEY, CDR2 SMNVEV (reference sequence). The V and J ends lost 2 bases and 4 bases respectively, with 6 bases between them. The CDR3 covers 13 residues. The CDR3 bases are TGTGCCAGCAGTTTAGGACAGGGAAACACCATATATTTT. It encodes CASSLGQGNTIYF.

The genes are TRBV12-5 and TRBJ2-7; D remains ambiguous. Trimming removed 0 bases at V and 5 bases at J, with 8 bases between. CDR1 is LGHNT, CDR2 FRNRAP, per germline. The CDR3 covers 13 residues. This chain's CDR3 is CASGLVEFNEQYF. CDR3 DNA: TGTGCTAGTGGTTTGGTAGAATTCAACGAGCAGTACTTC.

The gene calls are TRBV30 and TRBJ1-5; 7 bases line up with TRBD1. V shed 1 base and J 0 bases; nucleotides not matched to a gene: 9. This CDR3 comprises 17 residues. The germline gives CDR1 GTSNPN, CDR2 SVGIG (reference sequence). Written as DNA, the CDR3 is TGTGCCTGGAGTGCCTGGGGGGGGACAGATAGCAATCAGCCCCAGCATTTT. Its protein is CAWSAWGGTDSNQPQHF.

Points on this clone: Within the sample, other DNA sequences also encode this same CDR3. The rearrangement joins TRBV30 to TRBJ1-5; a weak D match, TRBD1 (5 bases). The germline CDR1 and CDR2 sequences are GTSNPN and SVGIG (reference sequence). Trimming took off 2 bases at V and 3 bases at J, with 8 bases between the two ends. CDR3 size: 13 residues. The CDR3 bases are TGTGCCTGGAGTAGGGGCCTCAATCAGCCCCAGCATTTT. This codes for CAWSRGLNQPQHF. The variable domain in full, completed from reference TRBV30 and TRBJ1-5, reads SQTIHQWPATLVQPVGSPLSLECTVEGTSNPNLYWYRQAAGRGLQLLFYSVGIGQISSEVPQNLSASRPQDRQFILSSKKLLLSDSGFYLCAWSRGLNQPQHFGDGTRLSIL.

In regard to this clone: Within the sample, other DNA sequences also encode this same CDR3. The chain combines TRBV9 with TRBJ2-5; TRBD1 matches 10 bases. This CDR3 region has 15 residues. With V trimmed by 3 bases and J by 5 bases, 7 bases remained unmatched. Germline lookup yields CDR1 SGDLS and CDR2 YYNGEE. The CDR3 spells CASSGQGARGETQYF. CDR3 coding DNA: TGTGCCAGCAGCGGACAGGGGGCGCGTGGGGAGACCCAGTACTTC.

The CDR3 sequence: CASSQVGNEKLFF. As DNA, the CDR3 is TGTGCCAGCAGCCAAGTTGGCAATGAAAAACTGTTTTTT. The chain uses TRBV4-2 and TRBJ1-4; D gene unclear. The CDR3 has 13 amino acids. Germline assignment: CDR1 LGHNA and CDR2 YNFKEQ. V was clipped by 1 base and J by 5 bases, with 5 bases between them.

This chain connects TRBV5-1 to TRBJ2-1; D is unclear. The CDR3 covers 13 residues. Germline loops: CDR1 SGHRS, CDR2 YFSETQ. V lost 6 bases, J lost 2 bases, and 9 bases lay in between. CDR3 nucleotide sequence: TGCGCCAGCACGGGCGACCCCTACAATGAGCAGTTCTTC. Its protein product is CASTGDPYNEQFF. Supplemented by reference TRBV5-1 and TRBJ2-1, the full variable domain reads KAGVTQTPRYLIKTRGQQVTLSCSPISGHRSVSWYQQTPGQGLQFLFEYFSETQRNKGNFPGRFSGRQFSNSRSEMNVSTLELGDSALYLCASTGDPYNEQFFGPGTRLTVL.

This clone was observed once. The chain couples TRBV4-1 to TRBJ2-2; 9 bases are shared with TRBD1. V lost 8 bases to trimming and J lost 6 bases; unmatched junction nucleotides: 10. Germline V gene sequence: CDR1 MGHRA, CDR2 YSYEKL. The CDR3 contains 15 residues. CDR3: CASRGTGTSAGELFF. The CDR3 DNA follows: TGCGCCAGCCGTGGGACAGGGACATCCGCCGGGGAGCTGTTTTTT.

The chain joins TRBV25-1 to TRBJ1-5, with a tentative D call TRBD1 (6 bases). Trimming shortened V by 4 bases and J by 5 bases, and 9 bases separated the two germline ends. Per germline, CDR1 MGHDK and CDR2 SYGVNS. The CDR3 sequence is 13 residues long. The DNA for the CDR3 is TGTGCCAGCAGTGGAACAGGGTATCAGCCCCAGCATTTT. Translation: CASSGTGYQPQHF.

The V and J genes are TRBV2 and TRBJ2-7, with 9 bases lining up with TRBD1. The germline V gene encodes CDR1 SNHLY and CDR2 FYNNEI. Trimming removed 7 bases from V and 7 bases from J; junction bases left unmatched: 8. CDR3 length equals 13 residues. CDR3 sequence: CASTGTGFREQYF. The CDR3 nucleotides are TGTGCCAGCACCGGGACAGGGTTTCGGGAGCAGTACTTC.

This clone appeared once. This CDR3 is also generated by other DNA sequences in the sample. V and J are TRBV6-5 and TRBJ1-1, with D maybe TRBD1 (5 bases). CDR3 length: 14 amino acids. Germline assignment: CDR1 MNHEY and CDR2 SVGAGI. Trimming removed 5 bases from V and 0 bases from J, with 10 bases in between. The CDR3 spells CASSPGTLNTEAFF. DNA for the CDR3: TGTGCCAGCAGTCCCGGGACTTTGAACACTGAAGCTTTCTTT.

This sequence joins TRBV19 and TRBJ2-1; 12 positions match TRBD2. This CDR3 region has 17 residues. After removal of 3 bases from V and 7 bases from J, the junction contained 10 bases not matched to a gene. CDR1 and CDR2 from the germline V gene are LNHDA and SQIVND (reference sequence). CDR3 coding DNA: TGTGCCAGTAGTATCGTTGGAGCCGGACTAGCGGGAAATGAGCAGTTCTTC. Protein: CASSIVGAGLAGNEQFF.

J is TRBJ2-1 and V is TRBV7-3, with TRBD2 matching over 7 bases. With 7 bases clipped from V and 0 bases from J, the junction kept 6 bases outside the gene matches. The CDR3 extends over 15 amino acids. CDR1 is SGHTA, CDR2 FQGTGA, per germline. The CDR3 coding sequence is TGTGCCAGCACCGAGGGAGGGAGCTCCTACAATGAGCAGTTCTTC. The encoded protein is CASTEGGSSYNEQFF.

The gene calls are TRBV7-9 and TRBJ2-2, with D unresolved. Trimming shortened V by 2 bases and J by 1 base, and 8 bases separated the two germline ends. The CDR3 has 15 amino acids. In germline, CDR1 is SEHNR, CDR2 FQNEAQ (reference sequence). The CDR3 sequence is CASSLRAENTGELFF. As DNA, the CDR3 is TGTGCCAGCAGCTTAAGAGCTGAGAACACCGGGGAGCTGTTTTTT.

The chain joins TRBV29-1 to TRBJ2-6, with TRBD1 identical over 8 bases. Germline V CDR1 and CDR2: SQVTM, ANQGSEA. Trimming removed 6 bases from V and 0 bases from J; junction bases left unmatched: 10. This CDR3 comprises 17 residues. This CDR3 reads CSVLTGTGVSGANVLTF. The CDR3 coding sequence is TGCAGCGTATTGACCGGGACAGGCGTCTCTGGGGCCAACGTCCTGACTTTC.

The CDR3 DNA follows: TGTGCCAGCAGCTTAGTACCGATGACCTACAATGAGCAGTTCTTC. It codes for CASSLVPMTYNEQFF. This chain links TRBV7-2 with TRBJ2-1, with D unresolved. Between the trimmed V and J ends, which lost 1 base and 2 bases, there was a span of 9 bases. CDR1 and CDR2 (germline): SGHTA, FQGNSA. The CDR3 consists of 15 residues.